These 15 T cell receptor beta chains were sequenced from one sample in a study of cytomegalovirus exposure and HLA in healthy donors. The PCR employed 60 Vbeta primers together with 13 Jbeta primers. Sequencing used immunoSEQ multiplex PCR; TCRdb keeps in-frame clones, though not all of them. Here the sample spans around 67,000 clones, over 60% being singletons. The sample was PBMCs. The receptors originated from a woman aged 45-65 years in good health and CMV-seronegative.

The chain uses TRBV7-9 and TRBJ2-5; 9 bases are a match to TRBD2. V lost 5 bases, J lost 2 bases, and 3 bases stayed unmatched. Germline V gene data show CDR1 as SEHNR and CDR2 as FQNEAQ (reference sequence). The CDR3 sequence is 14 residues long. In DNA, the CDR3 is TGTGCCAGCAGCCTGAGCGGGAGGCAAGAGACCCAGTACTTC. It specifies CASSLSGRQETQYF.

This clone was detected a few times. The chain links TRBV7-9 to TRBJ1-2; D uncertain. V was cut by 5 bases and J by 0 bases, with 7 bases left in between. The CDR3 runs to 13 residues. The germline CDR1 and CDR2 sequences are SEHNR and FQNEAQ (reference sequence). The CDR3 nucleotides are TGTGCCAGCAGCAGCGGGACTAACTATGGCTACACCTTC. The encoded protein is CASSSGTNYGYTF.

The CDR3 region has the DNA TGTGCCAGTACCGGGAGGGGTATCTACGAGCAGTACTTC. Translation gives CASTGRGIYEQYF. This chain joins TRBV19 and TRBJ2-7; TRBD2 matches 8 bases. Trimming removed 7 bases from V and 3 bases from J; junction bases left unmatched: 5. CDR3 length: 13 amino acids. Germline CDR1 is LNHDA and CDR2 is SQIVND (reference sequence).

The chain is built from TRBV2 and TRBJ2-7, with TRBD2 matching 10 bases. The ends lost 2 bases at V and 4 bases at J; junction bases unmatched: 8. Looked up from germline, CDR1 is SNHLY and CDR2 is FYNNEI. The CDR3 spans 16 residues. CDR3 nucleotide sequence: TGTGCCAGCAGTGAACCCTCAGCGGGAGGGGGGTACGAGCAGTACTTC. It codes for CASSEPSAGGGYEQYF.

The chain joins TRBV5-1 to TRBJ1-1; no clear D. Germline loops: CDR1 SGHRS, CDR2 YFSETQ. This CDR3 has 14 residues. Trimming took off 4 bases at V and 1 base at J, with 11 bases between the two ends. The CDR3 sequence is CASSPGAGNTEAFF. CDR3 nucleotide sequence: TGCGCCAGCAGCCCCGGTGCCGGGAACACTGAAGCTTTCTTT.

The chain recombines TRBV6-5 with TRBJ1-4, with D perhaps matching TRBD1 (5 bases). This CDR3 region has 15 residues. V lost 5 bases to trimming and J lost 1 base, with 11 bases between them. From germline, CDR1 is MNHEY and CDR2 SVGAGI. The CDR3 loop is CASSGSGLTNEKLFF. CDR3 DNA: TGTGCCAGCAGTGGGTCAGGGCTAACTAATGAAAAACTGTTTTTT.

This clone was detected only a few times. The CDR3 DNA is TGTGCCACCAACAGGCTGACAGGGAATTTGGCAGAGACCCAGTACTTC. Encoded protein: CATNRLTGNLAETQYF. V gene TRBV15 combines with J gene TRBJ2-5; 7 bases map to TRBD1. Germline V gives CDR1 LNHNV, CDR2 YYDKDF (reference sequence). The CDR3 totals 16 residues. V was clipped by 7 bases and J by 4 bases; unmatched bases: 15.

The V and J genes are TRBV29-1 and TRBJ2-3; tentatively, D is TRBD1 (5 bases). The CDR3 is made up of 14 amino acids. The V and J ends lost 1 base and 4 bases respectively, with 12 bases between them. The V gene's germline CDR1 is SQVTM and CDR2 ANQGSEA. The CDR3 sequence is CSVEGGKGADTQYF. The CDR3, as DNA: TGCAGCGTTGAAGGGGGTAAAGGGGCAGATACGCAGTATTTT.

The chain is built from TRBV5-1 and TRBJ2-1, with 10 bases lining up with TRBD2. V trimming: 5 bases; J trimming: 5 bases; junction bases outside the gene matches: 4. Germline V CDR1 and CDR2: SGHRS, YFSETQ. CDR3 length: 14 amino acids. CDR3 protein: CASRFLAGDNEQFF. CDR3 in DNA: TGCGCCAGCAGATTTCTAGCGGGAGACAATGAGCAGTTCTTC.

This clone was observed once. As DNA, the CDR3 is TGTGCCAGCAGCCTCCGCCACAATCCGAGGGACGAGCAGTACTTC. Translation: CASSLRHNPRDEQYF. The chain employs TRBV4-2 and TRBJ2-7; weak D call: TRBD2 (5 bases). The CDR3 sequence is 15 residues long. The ends were cut back, 4 bases at V and 5 bases at J, with 18 bases in the middle. Per germline, CDR1 LGHNA and CDR2 YNFKEQ.

V gene TRBV6-5 combines with J gene TRBJ2-7, with TRBD2 matching 8 bases. V dropped 0 bases and J dropped 4; count of bases not matched to a gene: 5. The germline V gene encodes CDR1 MNHEY and CDR2 SVGAGI. The CDR3 has 15 residues. The CDR3 DNA reads TGTGCCAGCAGTTACTCAAGCGGGAGAGATTACGAGCAGTACTTC. It translates to CASSYSSGRDYEQYF.

This clone was seen only once. This sequence joins TRBV15 and TRBJ2-5; 9 bases map to TRBD2. The germline CDR1 and CDR2 sequences are LNHNV and YYDKDF (reference sequence). The CDR3 spans 18 residues. V trimming: 7 bases; J trimming: 2 bases; junction bases outside the gene matches: 17. The CDR3 loop reads CATISVAGVFPLQETQYF. The DNA of the CDR3 is TGTGCCACCATTAGCGTAGCGGGGGTCTTCCCCCTTCAAGAGACCCAGTACTTC.

This clone has only one observation. This chain connects TRBV28 to TRBJ1-1; D gene unclear. Trimming removed 4 bases at V and 1 base at J, with 7 bases between. In germline, CDR1 is MDHEN, CDR2 SYDVKM. CDR3 length equals 13 residues. The CDR3 sequence is CASSWSENTEAFF. The CDR3 DNA is TGTGCCAGCAGTTGGTCAGAGAACACTGAAGCTTTCTTT.

The chain employs TRBV28 and TRBJ2-2; 9 positions match TRBD1. This CDR3 contains 16 residues. Unmatched junction bases numbered 6, after V lost 4 bases and J lost 3 bases. The germline V gene has CDR1 MDHEN and CDR2 SYDVKM. The CDR3 here is CASSWGQGVDTGELFF. For the CDR3, the DNA is TGTGCCAGCAGTTGGGGACAGGGAGTCGACACCGGGGAGCTGTTTTTT.

The rearrangement uses TRBV19 and TRBJ2-1, with D hard to call. The V end was cut by 2 bases, the J end by 4 bases, with 9 bases between. CDR1 is LNHDA and CDR2 is SQIVND in the germline V gene (reference sequence). The CDR3 runs 14 residues. The CDR3 nucleotides read TGTGCCAGTAGTATACCCAACAGTTACAATGAGCAGTTCTTC. Residues: CASSIPNSYNEQFF. Supplemented by reference TRBV19 and TRBJ2-1, the full variable domain reads DGGITQSPKYLFRKEGQNVTLSCEQNLNHDAMYWYRQDPGQGLRLIYYSQIVNDFQKGDIAEGYSVSREKKESFPLTVTSAQKNPTAFYLCASSIPNSYNEQFFGPGTRLTVL.